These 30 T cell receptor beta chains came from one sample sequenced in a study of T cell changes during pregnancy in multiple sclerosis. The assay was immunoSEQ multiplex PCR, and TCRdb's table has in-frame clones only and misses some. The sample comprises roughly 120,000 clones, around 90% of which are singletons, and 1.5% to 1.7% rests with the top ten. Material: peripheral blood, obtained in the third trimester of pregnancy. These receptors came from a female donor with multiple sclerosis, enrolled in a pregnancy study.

The CDR3 reads CASSAGTGETGELFF. The CDR3 DNA reads as TGCGCCAGCAGCGCAGGGACAGGGGAAACCGGGGAGCTGTTTTTT. This chain uses TRBV5-1 with TRBJ2-2, with TRBD1 matching 10 bases. CDR3 size: 15 residues. Germline trimming cut 4 bases from V and 5 bases from J; bases unmatched to any gene: 5. Germline V gene lookup returns CDR1 SGHRS and CDR2 YFSETQ.

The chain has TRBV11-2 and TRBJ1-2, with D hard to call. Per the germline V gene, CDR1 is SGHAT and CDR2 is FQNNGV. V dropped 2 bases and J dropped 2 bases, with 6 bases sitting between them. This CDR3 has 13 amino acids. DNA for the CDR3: TGTGCCAGCAGCTTAACAGCCAACTATGGCTACACCTTC. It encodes CASSLTANYGYTF. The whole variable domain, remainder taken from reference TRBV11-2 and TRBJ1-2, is EAGVAQSPRYKIIEKRQSVAFWCNPISGHATLYWYQQILGQGPKLLIQFQNNGVVDDSQLPKDRFSAERLKGVDSTLKIQPAKLEDSAVYLCASSLTANYGYTFGSGTRLTVV.

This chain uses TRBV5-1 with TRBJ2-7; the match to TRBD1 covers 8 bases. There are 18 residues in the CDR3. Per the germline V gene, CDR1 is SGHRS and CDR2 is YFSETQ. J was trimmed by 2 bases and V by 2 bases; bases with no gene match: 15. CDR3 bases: TGCGCCAGCAGCTTCAATTTTGGCGGCGGGACAGGAACCTACGAGCAGTACTTC. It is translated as CASSFNFGGGTGTYEQYF.

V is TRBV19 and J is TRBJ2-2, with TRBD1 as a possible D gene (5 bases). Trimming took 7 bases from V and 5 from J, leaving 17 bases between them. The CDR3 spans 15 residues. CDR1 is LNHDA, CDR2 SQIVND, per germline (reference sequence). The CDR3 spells CASISSTAPTGELFF. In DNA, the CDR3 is TGTGCCAGTATCTCATCGACAGCCCCGACCGGGGAGCTGTTTTTT. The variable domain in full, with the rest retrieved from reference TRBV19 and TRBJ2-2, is DGGITQSPKYLFRKEGQNVTLSCEQNLNHDAMYWYRQDPGQGLRLIYYSQIVNDFQKGDIAEGYSVSREKKESFPLTVTSAQKNPTAFYLCASISSTAPTGELFFGEGSRLTVL.

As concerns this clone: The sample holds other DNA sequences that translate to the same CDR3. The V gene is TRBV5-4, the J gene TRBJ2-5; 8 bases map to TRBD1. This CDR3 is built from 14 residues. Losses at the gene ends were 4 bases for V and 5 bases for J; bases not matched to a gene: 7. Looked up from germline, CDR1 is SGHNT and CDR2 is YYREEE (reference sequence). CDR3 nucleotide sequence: TGTGCCAGCAGCCCAGGACAGGGAAGGGAGACCCAGTACTTC. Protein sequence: CASSPGQGRETQYF.

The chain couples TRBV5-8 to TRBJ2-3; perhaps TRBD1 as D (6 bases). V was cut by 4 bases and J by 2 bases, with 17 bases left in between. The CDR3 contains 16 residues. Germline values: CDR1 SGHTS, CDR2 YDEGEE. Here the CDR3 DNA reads TGTGCCAGCAGCCCTGGGGGCAGGGCGTCCACAGATACGCAGTATTTT. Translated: CASSPGGRASTDTQYF.

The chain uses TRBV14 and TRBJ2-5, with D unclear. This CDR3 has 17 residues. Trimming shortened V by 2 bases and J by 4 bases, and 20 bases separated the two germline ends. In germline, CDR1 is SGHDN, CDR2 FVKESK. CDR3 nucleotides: TGTGCCAGCAGCCAACTTTCATGGGCTCTCTTCGGAGAGACCCAGTACTTC. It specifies CASSQLSWALFGETQYF.

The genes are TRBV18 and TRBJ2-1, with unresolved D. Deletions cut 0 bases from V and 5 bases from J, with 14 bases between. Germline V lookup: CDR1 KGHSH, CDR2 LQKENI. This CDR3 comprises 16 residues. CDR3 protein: CASSPPAAGPHNEQFF. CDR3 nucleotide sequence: TGTGCCAGCTCACCACCGGCGGCCGGTCCCCACAATGAGCAGTTCTTC. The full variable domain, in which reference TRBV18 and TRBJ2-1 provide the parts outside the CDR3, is NAGVMQNPRHLVRRRGQEARLRCSPMKGHSHVYWYRQLPEEGLKFMVYLQKENIIDESGMPKERFSAEFPKEGPSILRIQQVVRGDSAAYFCASSPPAAGPHNEQFFGPGTRLTVL.

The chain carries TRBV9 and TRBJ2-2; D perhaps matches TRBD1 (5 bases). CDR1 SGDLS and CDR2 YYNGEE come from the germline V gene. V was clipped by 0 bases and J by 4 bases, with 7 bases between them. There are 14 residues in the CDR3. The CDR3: CASSVGGTTGELFF. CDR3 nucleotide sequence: TGTGCCAGCAGCGTAGGGGGCACCACCGGGGAGCTGTTTTTT.

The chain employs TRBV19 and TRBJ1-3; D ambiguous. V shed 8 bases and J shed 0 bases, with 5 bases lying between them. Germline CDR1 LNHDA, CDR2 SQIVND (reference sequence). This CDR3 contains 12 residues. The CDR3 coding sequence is TGTGCCAGTTTATCCTCTGGAAACACCATATATTTT. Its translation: CASLSSGNTIYF.

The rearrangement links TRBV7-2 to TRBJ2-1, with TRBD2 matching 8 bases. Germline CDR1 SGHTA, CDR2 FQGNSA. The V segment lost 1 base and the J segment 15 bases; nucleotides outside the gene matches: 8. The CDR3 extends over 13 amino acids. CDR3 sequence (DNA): TGTGCCAGCAGCTTAGTACCGGGAGGGCCACGGTTCTTC. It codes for CASSLVPGGPRFF.

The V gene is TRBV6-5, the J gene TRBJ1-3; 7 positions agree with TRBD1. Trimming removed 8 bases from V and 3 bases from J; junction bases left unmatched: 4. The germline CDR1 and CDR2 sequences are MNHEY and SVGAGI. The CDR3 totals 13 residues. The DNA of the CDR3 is TGTGCCAGCCACAGGGGTTTTGGAAACACCATATATTTT. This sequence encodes CASHRGFGNTIYF.

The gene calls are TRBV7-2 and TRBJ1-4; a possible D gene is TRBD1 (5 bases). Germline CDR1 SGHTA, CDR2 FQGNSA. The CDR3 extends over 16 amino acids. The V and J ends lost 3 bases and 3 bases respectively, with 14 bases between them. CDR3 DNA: TGTGCCAGCAGCTTTTCCCCCGTAGGGGCTAATGAAAAACTGTTTTTT. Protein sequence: CASSFSPVGANEKLFF.

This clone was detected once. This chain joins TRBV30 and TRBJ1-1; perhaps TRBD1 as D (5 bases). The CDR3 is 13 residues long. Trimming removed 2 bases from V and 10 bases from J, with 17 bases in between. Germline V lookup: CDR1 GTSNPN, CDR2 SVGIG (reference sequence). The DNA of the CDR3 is TGTGCCTGGAGTTCCGGGACGACGGGGGGAGCTTTCTTT. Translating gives CAWSSGTTGGAFF. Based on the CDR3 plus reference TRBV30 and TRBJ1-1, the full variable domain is SQTIHQWPATLVQPVGSPLSLECTVEGTSNPNLYWYRQAAGRGLQLLFYSVGIGQISSEVPQNLSASRPQDRQFILSSKKLLLSDSGFYLCAWSSGTTGGAFFGQGTRLTVV.

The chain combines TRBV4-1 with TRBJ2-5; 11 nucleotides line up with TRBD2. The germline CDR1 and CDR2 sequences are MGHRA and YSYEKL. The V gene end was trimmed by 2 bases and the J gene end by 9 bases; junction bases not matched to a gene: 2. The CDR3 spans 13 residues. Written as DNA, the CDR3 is TGCGCCAGCAGCCAATTTAGCGGGGGGGCCCAGTACTTC. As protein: CASSQFSGGAQYF.

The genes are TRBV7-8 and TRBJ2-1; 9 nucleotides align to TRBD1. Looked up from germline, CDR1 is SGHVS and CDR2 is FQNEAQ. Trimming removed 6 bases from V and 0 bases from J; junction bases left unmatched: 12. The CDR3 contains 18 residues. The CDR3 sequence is CASRASPGTGISYNEQFF. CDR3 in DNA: TGTGCCAGCAGGGCATCTCCCGGGACAGGGATCTCCTACAATGAGCAGTTCTTC.

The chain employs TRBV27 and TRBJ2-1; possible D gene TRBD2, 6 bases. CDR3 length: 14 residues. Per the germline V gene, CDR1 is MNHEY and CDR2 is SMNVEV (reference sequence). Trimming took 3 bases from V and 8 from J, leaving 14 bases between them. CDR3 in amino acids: CASSFKREWDEQFF. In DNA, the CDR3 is TGTGCCAGCAGTTTTAAACGGGAGTGGGATGAGCAGTTCTTC.

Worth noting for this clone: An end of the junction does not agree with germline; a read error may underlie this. CDR3 in amino acids: CAISAPGLAEMIF. The CDR3, as DNA: TGTGCCATCAGTGCTCCGGGACTAGCGGAGATGATCTTC. The chain couples TRBV10-3 to TRBJ2-1, with 11 bases that match TRBD2. The length of the CDR3 is 13 residues. Germline loops: CDR1 ENHRY, CDR2 SYGVKD.

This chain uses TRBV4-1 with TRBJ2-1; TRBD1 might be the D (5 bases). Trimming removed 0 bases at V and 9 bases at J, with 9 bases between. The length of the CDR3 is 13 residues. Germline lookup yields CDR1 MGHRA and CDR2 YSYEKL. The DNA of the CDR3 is TGCGCCAGCAGCCAAGAAAGACAGTTTGAGCAGTTCTTC. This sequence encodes CASSQERQFEQFF.

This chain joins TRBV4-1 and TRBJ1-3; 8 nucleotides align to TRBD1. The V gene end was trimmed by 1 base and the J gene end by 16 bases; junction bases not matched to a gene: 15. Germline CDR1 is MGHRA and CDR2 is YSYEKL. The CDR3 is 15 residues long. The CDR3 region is CASSQGAGGGKHHYF. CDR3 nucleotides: TGCGCCAGCAGCCAAGGGGCAGGGGGCGGGAAACACCATTATTTT.

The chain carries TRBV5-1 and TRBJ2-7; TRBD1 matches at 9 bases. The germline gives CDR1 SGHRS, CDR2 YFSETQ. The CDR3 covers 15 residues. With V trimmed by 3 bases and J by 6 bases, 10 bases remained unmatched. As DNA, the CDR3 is TGCGCCAGCAGCTCCTCCGGGACAGGGTTTAGCGAGCAGTACTTC. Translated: CASSSSGTGFSEQYF.

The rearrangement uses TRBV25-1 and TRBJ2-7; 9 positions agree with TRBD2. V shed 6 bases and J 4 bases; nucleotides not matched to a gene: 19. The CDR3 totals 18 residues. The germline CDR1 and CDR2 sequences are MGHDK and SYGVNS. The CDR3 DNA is TGTGCCAGCAGCGCCACGCCACCGGGGGGCGGGAGGGGTTACGAGCAGTACTTC. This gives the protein CASSATPPGGGRGYEQYF.

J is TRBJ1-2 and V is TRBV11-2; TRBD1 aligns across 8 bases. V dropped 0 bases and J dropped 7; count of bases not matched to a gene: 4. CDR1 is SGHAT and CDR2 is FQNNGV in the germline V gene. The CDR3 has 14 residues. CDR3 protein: CASSLDGQGGGYTF. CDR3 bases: TGTGCCAGCAGCTTAGACGGACAGGGCGGTGGCTACACCTTC.

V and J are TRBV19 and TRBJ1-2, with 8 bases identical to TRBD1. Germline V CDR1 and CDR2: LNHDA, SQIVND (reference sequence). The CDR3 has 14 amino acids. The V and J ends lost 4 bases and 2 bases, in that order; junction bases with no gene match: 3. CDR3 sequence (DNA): TGTGCCAGTAGTAAACAGGGGGACAACTATGGCTACACCTTC. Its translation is CASSKQGDNYGYTF.

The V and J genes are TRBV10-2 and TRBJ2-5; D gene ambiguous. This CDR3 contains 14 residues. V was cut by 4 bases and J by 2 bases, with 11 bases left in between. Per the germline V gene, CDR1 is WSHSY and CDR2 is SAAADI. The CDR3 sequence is CASSGPRSQETQYF. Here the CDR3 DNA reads TGCGCCAGCAGTGGACCTAGATCGCAAGAGACCCAGTACTTC.

CDR3 sequence (DNA): TGTGCCAGCAGCCCGCAGGGCAACAATGAGCAGTTCTTC. Its translation: CASSPQGNNEQFF. This chain connects TRBV14 to TRBJ2-1; tentatively, D is TRBD1 (5 bases). Germline V gene lookup returns CDR1 SGHDN and CDR2 FVKESK. V was pared by 4 bases and J by 5 bases, with 9 bases between. This CDR3 has 13 amino acids.

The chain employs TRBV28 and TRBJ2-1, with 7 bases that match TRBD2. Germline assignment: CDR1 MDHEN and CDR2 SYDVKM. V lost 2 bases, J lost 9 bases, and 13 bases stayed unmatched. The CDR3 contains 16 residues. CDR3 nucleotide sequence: TGTGCCAGCAGTTTAGACGGGGGAGGGGTTGGAGGTGAGCAGTTCTTC. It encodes CASSLDGGGVGGEQFF.

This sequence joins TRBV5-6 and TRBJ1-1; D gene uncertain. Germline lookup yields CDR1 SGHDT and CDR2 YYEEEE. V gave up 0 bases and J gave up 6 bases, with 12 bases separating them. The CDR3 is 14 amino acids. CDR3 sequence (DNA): TGTGCCAGCAGCTTGGGCCGCAGGCTCCCTGAAGCTTTCTTT. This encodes CASSLGRRLPEAFF.

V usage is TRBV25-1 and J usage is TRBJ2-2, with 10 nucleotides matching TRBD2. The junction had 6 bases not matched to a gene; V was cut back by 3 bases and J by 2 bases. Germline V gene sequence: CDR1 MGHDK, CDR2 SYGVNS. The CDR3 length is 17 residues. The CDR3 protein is CASSDPASGGNTGELFF. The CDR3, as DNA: TGTGCCAGCAGTGATCCGGCTAGCGGGGGCAACACCGGGGAGCTGTTTTTT.

CDR3 loop: CASSPPRRDMNTEAFF. Here the CDR3 DNA reads TGTGCCAGCAGCCCACCTCGACGGGACATGAACACTGAAGCTTTCTTT. V is TRBV9 and J is TRBJ1-1, with D perhaps matching TRBD1 (6 bases). Germline assignment: CDR1 SGDLS and CDR2 YYNGEE. The CDR3 contains 16 residues. Trimming stripped 4 bases from V and 0 bases from J, with 16 bases between. Using reference TRBV9 and TRBJ1-1 for the parts outside the CDR3, the full variable domain is DSGVTQTPKHLITATGQRVTLRCSPRSGDLSVYWYQQSLDQGLQFLIQYYNGEERAKGNILERFSAQQFPDLHSELNLSSLELGDSALYFCASSPPRRDMNTEAFFGQGTRLTVV.